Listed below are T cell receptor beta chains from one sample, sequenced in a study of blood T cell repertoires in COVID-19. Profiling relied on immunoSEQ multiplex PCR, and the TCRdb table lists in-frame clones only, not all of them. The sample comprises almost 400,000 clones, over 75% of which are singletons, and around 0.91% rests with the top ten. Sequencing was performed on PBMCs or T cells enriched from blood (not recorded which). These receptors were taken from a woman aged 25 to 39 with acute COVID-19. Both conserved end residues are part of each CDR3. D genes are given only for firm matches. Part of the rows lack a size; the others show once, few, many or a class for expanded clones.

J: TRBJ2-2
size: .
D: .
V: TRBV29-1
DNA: TGCAGCGTTGGGCCCAGGACCGGGGAGCTGTTTTTT
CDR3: CSVGPRTGELFF

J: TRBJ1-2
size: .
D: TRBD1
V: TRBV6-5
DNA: TGTGCCAGCAGTACCGGACAGGCCCTACATGGCTACACCTTC
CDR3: CASSTGQALHGYTF

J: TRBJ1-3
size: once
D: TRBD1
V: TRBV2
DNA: TGTGCCAGCAGCGCATTAACAGGGGGCTCTGGAAACACCATATATTTT
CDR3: CASSALTGGSGNTIYF

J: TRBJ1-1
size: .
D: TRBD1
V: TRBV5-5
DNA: TGTGCCAGCAGCCCGACAGGGGCCTTCGAAGCTTTCTTT
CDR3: CASSPTGAFEAFF

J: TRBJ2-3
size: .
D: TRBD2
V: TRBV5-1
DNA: TGCGCCAGCAGCGCACGTATAGCGGGGGGAACTAGCACAGATACGCAGTATTTT
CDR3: CASSARIAGGTSTDTQYF

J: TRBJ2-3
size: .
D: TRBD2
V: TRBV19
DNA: TGTGCCAGTAGTATACTAGCGGGGGCCACAGATACGCAGTATTTT
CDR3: CASSILAGATDTQYF

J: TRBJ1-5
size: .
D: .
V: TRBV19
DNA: TGTGCCAGTAGTATAGAGTATAGCAATCAGCCCCAGCATTTT
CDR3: CASSIEYSNQPQHF

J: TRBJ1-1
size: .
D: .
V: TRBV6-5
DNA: TGTGCCAGCAGTTATCAGGGGATCGAAGCTTTCTTT
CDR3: CASSYQGIEAFF

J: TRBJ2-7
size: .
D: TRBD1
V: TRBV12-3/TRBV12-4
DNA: TGTGCCAGCACCGGGACAGCAGCGTACGAGCAGTACTTC
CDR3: CASTGTAAYEQYF

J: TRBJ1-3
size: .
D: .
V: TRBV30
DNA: TGTGCCTGGACCAGGGGAATATCTGGAAACACCATATATTTT
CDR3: CAWTRGISGNTIYF

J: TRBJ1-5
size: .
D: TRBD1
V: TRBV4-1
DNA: TGCGCCAGCAGCCAAGGGACAGGGTCTGCGCAGCCCCAGCATTTT
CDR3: CASSQGTGSAQPQHF

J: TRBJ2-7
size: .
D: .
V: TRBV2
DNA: TGTGCCAGCAGTGAACTTCAGGGCTACGAGCAGTACTTC
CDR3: CASSELQGYEQYF

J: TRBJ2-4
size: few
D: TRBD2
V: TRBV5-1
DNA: TGCGCCAGCAGCTTGGTCCCAGCGGGGAATGGGGACATTCAGTACTTC
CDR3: CASSLVPAGNGDIQYF

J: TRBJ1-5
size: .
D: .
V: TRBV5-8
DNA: TGTGCCAGCAGCTTGGGAGGGATTAGCAATCAGCCCCAGCATTTT
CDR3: CASSLGGISNQPQHF

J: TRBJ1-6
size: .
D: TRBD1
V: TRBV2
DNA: TGTGCCAGCAGCCGAGGACAGGGCGATTATTCACCCCTCCACTTT
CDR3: CASSRGQGDYSPLHF

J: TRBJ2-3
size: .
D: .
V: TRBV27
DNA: TGTGCCAGCAGTGCGCGCCGACTAGCAGATACGCAGTATTTT
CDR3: CASSARRLADTQYF

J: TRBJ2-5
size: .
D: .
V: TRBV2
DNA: TGTGCCAGCAGTGGAGAAGAACAGGGAGAGACCCAGTACTTC
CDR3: CASSGEEQGETQYF